The clone carrying this TCR beta chain was detected many times. The target antigen is unknown. These data are taken from a study of blood T cells in healthy people across ages. Study conclusions and caveats: When set beside aged donors, long-lived donors presented more naive CD4+ cells and higher diversity.

Alongside a J-beta primer mix, a sample-barcoded 5' primer served in a second PCR lasting about 7 to 12 cycles. Each sample provided no less than 2.5 million CDR3-containing paired-end reads. TCRdb independently ran MiXCR on the 5' RACE reads; one entry per CDR3 protein. The sample holds more than 800,000 distinct CDR3 sequences, around 30% seen once. From germline, CDR1 is DFQATT and CDR2 SNEGSKA (reference sequence). V lost 0 bases to trimming and J lost 5 bases; unmatched junction nucleotides: 10. This CDR3 is built from 17 residues. The receptor was derived from a woman of 80 years or more in good health. Sequenced sample: blood. The chain joins TRBV20-1 to TRBJ2-5, with TRBD2 matching over 12 bases. The CDR3 coding sequence is TGCAGTGCTAGAGAGGAGACTAGCGGGGGCCTAAGGGAGACCCAGTACTTC. Its protein is CSAREETSGGLRETQYF.